Sequencing of this T cell receptor (beta chain) was carried out in a study of Graves' ophthalmopathy and Graves' hyperthyroidism. Study at large: No ophthalmopathy within 18 months of follow-up signified stable hyperthyroidism.

This clonotype has only a few counts. This CDR3 region has 12 residues. Trimming stripped 2 bases from V and 7 bases from J, with 9 bases between. Germline lookup yields CDR1 SGHDT and CDR2 YYEEEE. RNA transcripts were the source from which TCR beta CDR3 regions were amplified. The workflow started with a first-round RT-PCR run with HTBI primers and then moved on to a second-round multiplex PCR. TCRdb re-called the multiplex PCR reads with MiXCR, one entry per CDR3 protein. The profile shows over a million distinct CDR3 sequences, 35% to 40% of them singletons. The TCR comes from an adult man with Graves' hyperthyroidism. The rearrangement uses TRBV5-6 and TRBJ1-2, with no clear D. The specimen sequenced was peripheral blood or thyroid tissue (not recorded which). The CDR3 DNA is TGTGCCAGCAGCTTTGGCTATTCTGGCTACACCTTC. Protein: CASSFGYSGYTF.